This TCR beta chain was documented in a study of blood T cells in healthy people across ages. The V end was cut by 6 bases, the J end by 5 bases, with 17 bases between. The CDR3 has 14 amino acids. Germline-derived CDR1 and CDR2 are DFQATT and SNEGSKA (reference sequence). Through a sample-barcoded 5' primer and a J-beta primer mix, a second PCR was run for about 6 to 11 cycles. A single record per CDR3 protein comes from TCRdb applying MiXCR to the 5' RACE reads. The sample has 800,000 to 1,000,000 distinct CDR3 sequences; about 44% are singletons. The sample comprised blood. This receptor was taken from a man younger than 45 in good health. This sequence joins TRBV20-1 and TRBJ2-1; D is unresolved. The CDR3 DNA sequence: TGCAGTGCAGATCGACGAAGAACAAACAATGAGCAGTTCTTC. Its protein is CSADRRRTNNEQFF.